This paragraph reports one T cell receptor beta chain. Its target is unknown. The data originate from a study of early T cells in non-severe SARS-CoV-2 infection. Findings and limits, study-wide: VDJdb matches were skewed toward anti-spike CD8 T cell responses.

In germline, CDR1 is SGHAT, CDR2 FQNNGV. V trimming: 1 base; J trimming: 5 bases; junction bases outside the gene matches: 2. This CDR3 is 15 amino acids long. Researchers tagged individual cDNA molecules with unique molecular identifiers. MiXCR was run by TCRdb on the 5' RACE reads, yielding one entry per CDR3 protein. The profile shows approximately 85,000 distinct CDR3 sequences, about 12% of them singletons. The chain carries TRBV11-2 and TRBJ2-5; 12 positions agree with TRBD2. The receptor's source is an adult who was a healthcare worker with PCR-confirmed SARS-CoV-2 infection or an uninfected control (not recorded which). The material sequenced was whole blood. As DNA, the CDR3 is TGTGCCAGCAGCTTAGGTGGGACTAGCGGGGAGACCCAGTACTTC. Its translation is CASSLGGTSGETQYF.